This is a list of T cell receptor beta chains from one sample in a study of CD4 and CD8 cells across lung adenocarcinoma regions. TCRdb re-called the PCR reads with MiXCR, one entry per CDR3 protein. The sample records about 19,000 distinct CDR3 sequences, roughly 46% being singletons. Sequenced input: CD4+ T cells from the margin of a lung tumor. The origin of the receptors is a male donor with lung adenocarcinoma. The CD4 and CD8 labels of this study may be unreliable. The conserved cysteine and the conserved F or W are not part of the CDR3 here.

CDR3aa,len,j_gene,v_gene
ASSLAGGYTDTQY,13,TRBJ2-3,TRBV6-1
ASSDQGLEQY,10,-,TRBV6-1
ASSPGQGVNTEAF,13,TRBJ1-1,TRBV2
ASSELGQEQF,10,TRBJ2-1,TRBV10-2
ASGTAGGEQY,10,TRBJ2-5,TRBV6-1
ASSHPTSGSNEQF,13,TRBJ2-1,TRBV3-1
ASSPQVAQPDIGYGYT,16,TRBJ1-2,TRBV7-2
ASSSGRSNQETQY,13,TRBJ2-5,TRBV7-6
ASSAGQGNNQPQH,13,TRBJ1-5,TRBV5-1
ASSVVGPAVKNTQY,14,TRBJ2-4,TRBV27
ASGAGGRGKDTQY,13,TRBJ2-3,TRBV10-1
ATRQNQETQY,10,TRBJ2-5,TRBV6-1
ASSFTGGSYNEQF,13,TRBJ2-1,TRBV6-2/TRBV6-3
ASSLQDFQETQY,12,TRBJ2-5,TRBV5-1
ASSQDPSDYNEQF,13,TRBJ2-1,TRBV3-1
ASSQVGTPTDTQY,13,TRBJ2-3,TRBV3-1
ASSYSMVARVTEAF,14,TRBJ1-1,TRBV6-5
ASSFGEPGRYEQY,13,-,TRBV27
ASSRGVSGRRAKDTQY,16,TRBJ2-3,TRBV4-1
ASSQLAGEGQF,11,TRBJ2-1,TRBV5-4
ASSHEGARATDTQY,14,TRBJ2-3,TRBV4-2
ASSLNSYNEQF,11,TRBJ2-1,TRBV7-3
ASSAGRGGSGQDTQY,15,TRBJ2-5,TRBV27
ASSSRQVAKDTQY,13,TRBJ2-3,TRBV6-5
ASRAPGRRAKDTQY,14,TRBJ2-4,TRBV6-1
ASGLVQGISEQF,12,TRBJ2-1,TRBV12-5
ASSFRGAGEQF,11,TRBJ2-1,TRBV12-3/TRBV12-4
AGRGGGRWDIQY,12,TRBJ2-4,TRBV10-3
ASRRSGSRNKNIQY,14,TRBJ2-4,TRBV6-1
ASRHIAGGPRYNEQF,15,TRBJ2-1,TRBV27
ASSPGRGGPDPETQY,15,TRBJ2-5,TRBV27
ASTASGRMNEQF,12,TRBJ2-1,TRBV6-1
ASKRQGATFTTDTQY,15,TRBJ2-3,TRBV6-1
ATSDLRTSGSSEEQF,15,TRBJ2-1,TRBV24-1
ASSQDVAGEQY,11,TRBJ2-7,TRBV4-2
ASGVCAKDIQY,11,TRBJ2-4,TRBV10-3
ASSLNPTDTQY,11,TRBJ2-3,TRBV27